A selection of T cell receptor beta chains follows, all from one sample in a study of shared clonotypes between healthy human individuals. Some clones are missing from TCRdb's copy, which holds only in-frame ones; the method was immunoSEQ multiplex PCR. The table lists about 1 million clones, 65% to 75% of them singletons, with over 1.3% in the top ten. Specimen: memory CD4+ T cells sorted from blood. All receptors come from a man aged 18-30 years in good health. The CDR3 runs from the conserved cysteine through the conserved F or W. Each record gives: CDR3 length, clone size, D gene, J gene, V gene, CDR3 DNA, CDR3 protein. D genes are given only for firm matches. A row's size may be missing; if present it is once, few, many or a size class.

>14|.|.|TRBJ1-5|TRBV7-9
TGTGCCAGCAGCTTATCCAGGGTGGATCAGCCCCAGCATTTT
CASSLSRVDQPQHF
>15|.|TRBD1|TRBJ1-4|TRBV7-2
TGTGCCAGCAGCTTACGTCCAGGGGGAATTGAAAAACTGTTTTTT
CASSLRPGGIEKLFF
>15|many|TRBD2|TRBJ2-3|TRBV7-7
TGTGCTAGCAGCGGCGGACTAGCGCGCACAGATACGCAGTATTTT
CASSGGLARTDTQYF
>17|.|TRBD1|TRBJ2-5|TRBV7-9
TGTGCCAGCAGCACCCGACAGGGGGCGGATTCGAGGGAGACCCAGTACTTC
CASSTRQGADSRETQYF
>13|.|.|TRBJ1-1|TRBV4-1
TGCGCCAGCAGCCAAGACCCGAACACTGAAGCTTTCTTT
CASSQDPNTEAFF
>15|.|.|TRBJ1-3|TRBV30
TGTGCCTGGAGTGTCGCCACAAACTCTGGAAACACCATATATTTT
CAWSVATNSGNTIYF
>12|.|.|TRBJ2-7|TRBV25-1
TGTGCCAGCAGTGAATCCACGGACGAGCAGTACTTC
CASSESTDEQYF
>14|.|TRBD2|TRBJ2-7|TRBV29-1
TGCAGCGCATTGCCGGGCCCCAGGGAGGGAGAGCAGTACTTC
CSALPGPREGEQYF
>16|.|.|TRBJ2-2|TRBV19
TGTGCCAGTAGCCGCCGGGCAGGGGCGAACACCGGGGAGCTGTTTTTT
CASSRRAGANTGELFF
>13|few|TRBD2|TRBJ2-5|TRBV30
TGTGCCTGGAGTGGGAAAGGGGAGGGGACCCAGTACTTC
CAWSGKGEGTQYF
>14|.|TRBD1|TRBJ1-6|TRBV19
TGTGCCAGTAGGGAACAGGGGATTAATTCACCCCTCCACTTT
CASREQGINSPLHF
>14|.|.|TRBJ1-1|TRBV27
TGTGCCAGCAGTTTTAGACAGACGAACACTGAAGCTTTCTTT
CASSFRQTNTEAFF
>16|.|TRBD2|TRBJ2-3|TRBV19
TGTGCCAGTAGTAACAAGCGGGGGGGAGATCTAGATACGCAGTATTTT
CASSNKRGGDLDTQYF
>16|.|TRBD1|TRBJ1-1|TRBV4-2
TGTGCCAGCAGCCGGCGACAGGGGCAAGGGAACACTGAAGCTTTCTTT
CASSRRQGQGNTEAFF
>13|.|.|TRBJ2-5|TRBV10-3
TGTGCCATCACCCGAGGCGAGGGCGAGACCCAGTACTTC
CAITRGEGETQYF
>16|.|.|TRBJ1-1|TRBV6-6
TGTGCCAGCAGTTACTCCCCGACCGGACTGGACACTGAAGCTTTCTTT
CASSYSPTGLDTEAFF
>15|.|TRBD2|TRBJ2-2|TRBV6-5
TGTGCCAGCAGCTGGACTAGCGTTAACACCGGGGAGCTGTTTTTT
CASSWTSVNTGELFF
>16|once|TRBD2|TRBJ2-7|TRBV5-6
TGTGCCAGCAGCTTGGGACTAGCGGGAGGGCTCTACGAGCAGTACTTC
CASSLGLAGGLYEQYF
>14|.|.|TRBJ2-2|TRBV5-1
TGCGCCAGCAGCTTAGGCAGCTACACCGGGGAGCTGTTTTTT
CASSLGSYTGELFF
>15|few|.|TRBJ2-4|TRBV7-2
TGTGCCAGCAGCTTTAAGACTAGTTGGAACGCCATTCAGTACTTC
CASSFKTSWNAIQYF
>18|few|TRBD2|TRBJ2-1|TRBV11-1
TGTGCCAGCAGCTTAGGGACTAGCGGGGGGATCTCCTACAATGAGCAGTTCTTC
CASSLGTSGGISYNEQFF
>14|many|.|TRBJ2-5|TRBV28
TGTGCCAGCAGTCCTCGTACAGGGAGGGAGACCCAGTACTTC
CASSPRTGRETQYF
>18|.|.|TRBJ2-1|TRBV5-8
TGTGCCAGCAGCTTGGTCGGGGTAGCAGGAAAGGCCTACAATGAGCAGTTCTTC
CASSLVGVAGKAYNEQFF
>14|few|TRBD1|TRBJ1-6|TRBV6-1
TGTGCCAGCACCTGGACAGGGGGGAATTCACCCCTCCACTTT
CASTWTGGNSPLHF
>14|many|.|TRBJ2-3|TRBV10-1
TGCGCCAGCAGTGCACGGACTAGCACAGATACGCAGTATTTT
CASSARTSTDTQYF
>13|few|TRBD1|TRBJ1-1|TRBV10-3
TGTGCCATCAGGGACAGGACTAACACTGAAGCTTTCTTT
CAIRDRTNTEAFF
>16|.|TRBD2|TRBJ2-1|TRBV7-9
TGTGCCAGCAGCCCCACTAGCGGGAGTACCTACAATGAGCAGTTCTTC
CASSPTSGSTYNEQFF
>13|few|.|TRBJ1-1|TRBV30
TGTGCCTGGACTGAAAACAGGAACACTGAAGCTTTCTTT
CAWTENRNTEAFF
>15|.|.|TRBJ1-5|TRBV5-8
TGTGCCAGCGTACCCTCGGCATCCTTTAATCAGCCCCAGCATTTT
CASVPSASFNQPQHF
>15|.|.|TRBJ2-3|TRBV9
TGTGCCAGCAGCGGAGGGACACACTACACAGATACGCAGTATTTT
CASSGGTHYTDTQYF
>15|once|TRBD1|TRBJ2-6|TRBV5-8
TGTGCCAGCAGCACACAGGGGGCTGGGGCCAACGTCCTGACTTTC
CASSTQGAGANVLTF
>16|.|TRBD2|TRBJ2-3|TRBV4-2
TGTGCCAGCAGCCAGATTAGCGGGGCTGGCACAGATACGCAGTATTTT
CASSQISGAGTDTQYF
>12|.|.|TRBJ2-5|TRBV11-2
TGTGCCAGCAGCTTCGGGGTTATGCCCCAGTACTTC
CASSFGVMPQYF
>14|.|TRBD2|TRBJ2-7|TRBV7-9
TGTGCCAGCAGCTCGACTAGCGGGATCTACGAGCAGTACTTC
CASSSTSGIYEQYF
>12|.|.|TRBJ2-2|TRBV5-1
TGCGCCAGCAGCTTATCGGACAGGGAGCTGTTTTTT
CASSLSDRELFF
>14|once|.|TRBJ1-1|TRBV2
TGTGCCAGCTACACCCGGGGTGGGAACACTGAAGCTTTCTTT
CASYTRGGNTEAFF
>14|.|.|TRBJ1-1|TRBV7-2
TGTGCCAGCAGCCCTAACAGTCTGAACACTGAAGCTTTCTTT
CASSPNSLNTEAFF
>15|.|.|TRBJ2-3|TRBV6-1
TGTGCCAGCAGTGAAAGTATGGCGTCAACAGATACGCAGTATTTT
CASSESMASTDTQYF
>19|.|.|TRBJ2-6|TRBV5-6
TGTGCCAGCAGCTTGGTCCGACGTTTTCGGGATACTGGGGCCAACGTCCTGACTTTC
CASSLVRRFRDTGANVLTF
>15|many|.|TRBJ2-1|TRBV9
TGTGCCAGCAGTTCACAGGGCTCCTCCTACAATGAGCAGTTCTTC
CASSSQGSSYNEQFF
>15|.|.|TRBJ2-5|TRBV5-1
TGCGCCAGCAGCTTATTGGACGGAGGTGGGGAGACCCAGTACTTC
CASSLLDGGGETQYF
>13|.|.|TRBJ1-2|TRBV10-2
TGCGCCAGCGGAGAGGGGAAGGGGACTGGCTACACCTTC
CASGEGKGTGYTF
>16|once|.|TRBJ1-4|TRBV7-9
TGTGCCAGCAGCTTACAGGGCCCTGCAACTAATGAAAAACTGTTTTTT
CASSLQGPATNEKLFF
>14|.|.|TRBJ1-1|TRBV7-6
TGTGCCAGCAGCTTAGCCGACATGAACACTGAAGCTTTCTTT
CASSLADMNTEAFF
>13|.|.|TRBJ1-4|TRBV5-4
TGTGCCAGCAGCTTGGCCTTAGATGAAAAACTGTTTTTT
CASSLALDEKLFF
>14|.|.|TRBJ2-2|TRBV9
TGTGCCAGCCGGGGGCGGTCGAACACCGGGGAGCTGTTTTTT
CASRGRSNTGELFF
>12|.|.|TRBJ2-7|TRBV6-5
TGTGCCAGCAACTCACCAACTTACGAGCAGTACTTC
CASNSPTYEQYF
>18|.|TRBD1|TRBJ1-2|TRBV19
TGTGCCAGTAGTTCTATTCGCCAGACAGGGCAACCCAACTATGGCTACACCTTC
CASSSIRQTGQPNYGYTF
>12|.|.|TRBJ1-3|TRBV28
TGTGCCAGCACTGACAGTCGGAGCACCATATATTTT
CASTDSRSTIYF
>16|.|.|TRBJ1-2|TRBV5-4
TGTGCCAGCAGCCCGGCCGGGTCGTCGGCTTCCTATGGCTACACCTTC
CASSPAGSSASYGYTF
>17|.|.|TRBJ2-7|TRBV15
TGTGCCACCAGCAGACTATTATTCGGAACTAGCTCCTACGAGCAGTACTTC
CATSRLLFGTSSYEQYF
>14|.|.|TRBJ2-5|TRBV7-9
TGTGCCAGCAGCCCAGGGAGAGCCCAAGAGACCCAGTACTTC
CASSPGRAQETQYF
>13|.|TRBD2|TRBJ2-7|TRBV6-5
TGTGCTATAAGCGGGAATGCTAAAGGCGAGCAGTACTTC
CAISGNAKGEQYF